This TCR beta chain was sequenced for a study of regulatory T cells in long-lasting Graves disease. Study-wide results and caveats: Lower TCR diversity was seen in persistent Graves' patients than in newly diagnosed ones.

Documented time point: persistent/refractory GD, antithyroid drugs over 5 years with positive TRAb. TCR sequences were obtained from RNA taken from PBMCs. Germline lookup yields CDR1 SGHRS and CDR2 YFSETQ. The CDR3 spans 15 residues. V was clipped by 0 bases and J by 4 bases, with 14 bases between them. TCR beta libraries were built with iRepertoire HTBI primers and Arm-PCR of CDR3 regions. TCRdb re-derived calls from the multiplex PCR reads in MiXCR, one entry per CDR3 protein. The sample lists hundreds of thousands of distinct CDR3 sequences; about 22% were seen once. Comments on this clonotype: Antigen unknown.

Sequencing was performed on peripheral blood mononuclear cells (PBMCs), taken when the disease was refractory, from a patient treated with antithyroid drugs. V usage is TRBV5-1 and J usage is TRBJ2-7; TRBD1 is a possible D gene (6 bases). The origin of this receptor is a female donor with Graves disease. The CDR3: CASSLGGGVRYEQYF. In DNA form, the CDR3 reads TGCGCCAGCAGCTTGGGAGGGGGTGTCCGATACGAGCAGTACTTC.